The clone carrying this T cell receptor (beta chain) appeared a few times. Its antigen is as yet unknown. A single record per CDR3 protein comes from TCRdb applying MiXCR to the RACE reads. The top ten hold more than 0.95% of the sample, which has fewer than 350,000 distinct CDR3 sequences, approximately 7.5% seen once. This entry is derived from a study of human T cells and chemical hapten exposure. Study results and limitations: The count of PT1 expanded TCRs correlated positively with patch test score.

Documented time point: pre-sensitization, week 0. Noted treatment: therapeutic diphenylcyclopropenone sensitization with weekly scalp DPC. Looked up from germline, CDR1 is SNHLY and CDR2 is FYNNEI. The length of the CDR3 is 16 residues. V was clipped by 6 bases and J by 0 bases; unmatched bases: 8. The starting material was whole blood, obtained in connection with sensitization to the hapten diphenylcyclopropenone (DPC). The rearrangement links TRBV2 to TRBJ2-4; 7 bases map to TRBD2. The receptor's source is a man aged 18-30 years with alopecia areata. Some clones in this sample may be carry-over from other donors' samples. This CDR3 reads CASRGLVMRAKNIQYF. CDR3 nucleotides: TGTGCCAGCAGAGGACTAGTGATGCGAGCCAAAAACATTCAGTACTTC. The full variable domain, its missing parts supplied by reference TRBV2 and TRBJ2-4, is EPEVTQTPSHQVTQMGQEVILRCVPISNHLYFYWYRQILGQKVEFLVSFYNNEISEKSEIFDDQFSVERPDGSNFTLKIRSTKLEDSAMYFCASRGLVMRAKNIQYFGAGTRLSVL.